The sequence of this T cell receptor beta chain was determined in a study of cytomegalovirus exposure and HLA in healthy donors (dated by TCRdb to 2015 to 2018). Context from the whole study: A later analysis indicated that the 120 validation repertoires were generated on the platform also employed for the approximately 700 repertoires of the first cohort. Besides the first cohort of roughly 660 subjects, a separate validation cohort made up of roughly 120 different subjects was used. High-throughput TCR immunosequencing, statistical association of individual TCRs with disease status, and machine learning were combined to predict cytomegalovirus infection status. The study aimed to test whether cataloging public T cell receptors could reveal signatures of past pathogen exposure.

At the junction V is shortened by 5 bases and J by 4 bases, with 17 bases in between. Inclusive of the bounding cysteine and phenylalanine, the CDR3 is 16 residues long. The DNA shown is the 48-base CDR3, in frame from base 1. Looking up the germline V gene yields CDR1 MDHEN and CDR2 SYDVKM. Overall study results and their limits: The validation cohort had no HLA typing available for a later analysis, so co-occurrence within that cohort was assessed over all 120 or so repertoires. The classifier was reported to diagnose cytomegalovirus status with high specificity and sensitivity in both the original cohort and the validation cohort. The study listed approximately 160 TCR beta chains as associated with cytomegalovirus. Across donors, most TCR sequences were observed very rarely, whereas some public TCRs were present in many individuals. According to the authors, the approach could potentially be generalized to other disease states and immunological phenotypes. Three of the identified cytomegalovirus-associated TCR beta chains were confirmed in vitro to be specific for cytomegalovirus antigens. In a later analysis, TCRs clustered in the first cohort were found to also tend to co-occur in the 110 or so validation repertoires, with around 94% of cluster scores above 0.

Concerning this clone itself: Its antigen remains undetermined. No per-base quality is available; no much larger clone lies one base away.

The library came from the immunoSEQ multiplex PCR assay. The original methods were these. A statistical classification framework was built for diagnosing cytomegalovirus status from the catalog of TCR beta chain sequences. The table was pulled from immuneACCESS by TCRdb, which kept in-frame rearrangements only. Such tables lose some clones; where checked, under half of the loss comes from unresolved V genes, and the rest has no known cause. V and J calls and clone size are as listed in that table; D and trimming were resolved from the DNA. The table for this sample lists 100,000 to 150,000 clones; approximately 94% of them were counted only once. Approximately 1.2% of the sample rests with the top ten. The donors belonged to the validation cohort of approximately 130 subjects, which was separate from the roughly 670-subject first cohort.

The sequencing input was PBMCs. The sequence was collected from a woman aged 18-29 years in good health and CMV-seronegative. In this chain, TRBV28 is recombined with TRBJ1-4; the D gene is perhaps TRBD1, on 6 matching bases. The DNA is as follows: TGTGCCAGCAGTGTATACAGGGTATCGGGTAATGAAAAACTGTTTTTT. It specifies CASSVYRVSGNEKLFF.